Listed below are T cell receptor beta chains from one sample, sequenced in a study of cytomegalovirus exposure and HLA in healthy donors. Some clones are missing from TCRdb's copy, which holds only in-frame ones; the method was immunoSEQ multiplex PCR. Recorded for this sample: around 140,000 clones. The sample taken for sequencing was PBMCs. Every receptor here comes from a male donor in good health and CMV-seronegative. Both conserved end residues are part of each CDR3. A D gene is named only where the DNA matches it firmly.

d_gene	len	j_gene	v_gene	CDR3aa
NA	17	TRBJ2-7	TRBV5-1	CASSSSPPGFVTYEQYF
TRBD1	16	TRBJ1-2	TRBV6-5	CASSYLPNQGAGGYTF
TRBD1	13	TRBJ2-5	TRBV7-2	CASSQQGVETQYF
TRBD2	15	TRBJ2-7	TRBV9	CASSFGTSGIDEQYF
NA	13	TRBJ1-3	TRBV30	CAWRTGHGNTIYF
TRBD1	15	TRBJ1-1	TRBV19	CASSHTTGKNTEAFF
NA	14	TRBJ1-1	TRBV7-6	CASSASTRGTEAFF
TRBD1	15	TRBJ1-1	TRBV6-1	CASSPMTGADTEAFF
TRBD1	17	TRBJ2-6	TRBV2	CASTRIGDRAGANVLTF
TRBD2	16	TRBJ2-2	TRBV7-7	CASSLVAGGGTGELFF
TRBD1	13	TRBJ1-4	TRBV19	CASISTGARKLFF
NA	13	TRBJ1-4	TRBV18	CASSPLENEKLFF
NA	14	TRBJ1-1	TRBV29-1	CSVRIGAGNTEAFF
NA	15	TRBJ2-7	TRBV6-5	CASSPLDSNIYEQYF
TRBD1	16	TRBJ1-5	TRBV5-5	CASSLGGQGRGQPQHF
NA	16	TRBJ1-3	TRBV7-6	CASSLGQGSTGNTIYF
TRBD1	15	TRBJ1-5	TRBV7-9	CASSLGDSGNQPQHF
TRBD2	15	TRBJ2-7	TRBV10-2	CASSASSGRTYEQYF
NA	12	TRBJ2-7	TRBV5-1	CASSRDSYEQYF
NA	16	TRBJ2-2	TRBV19	CASSSWAGAFTGELFF
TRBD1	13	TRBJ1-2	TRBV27	CASSFATGSLYTF
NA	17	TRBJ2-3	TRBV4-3	CASSRGTGTQALDTQYF
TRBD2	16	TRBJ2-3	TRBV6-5	CASSYGGGLTTDTQYF
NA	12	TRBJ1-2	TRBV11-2	CASIQGEYGYTF
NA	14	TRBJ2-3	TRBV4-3	CASSGAASTDTQYF
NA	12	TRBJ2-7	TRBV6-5	CASSSQTYEQYF
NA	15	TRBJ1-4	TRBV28	CASSLGGRTNEKLFF
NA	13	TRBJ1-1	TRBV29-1	CSVGFDSNTEAFF
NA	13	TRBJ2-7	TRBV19	CASSLTISYEQYF
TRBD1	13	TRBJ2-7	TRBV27	CASSGTGRYEQYF
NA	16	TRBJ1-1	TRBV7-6	CASSLTAGASNTEAFF